The 8 T cell receptor beta chains reported below all come from one sample, sequenced in a study of blood T cell repertoires in COVID-19. Profiling relied on immunoSEQ multiplex PCR, and the TCRdb table lists in-frame clones only, not all of them. The table includes 90,000 or so clones, 75% to 90% detected once. The sequencing sample was made of peripheral blood. These receptors all stem from a man in his sixties with acute or convalescent COVID-19.

J is TRBJ1-3 and V is TRBV29-1; 7 bases match TRBD1. Losses at the gene ends were 7 bases for V and 2 bases for J; bases not matched to a gene: 8. Germline loops: CDR1 SQVTM, CDR2 ANQGSEA. This CDR3 is built from 14 residues. CDR3 sequence (DNA): TGCAGCGCCGACCCTCAGGGGGCTGGAAACACCATATATTTT. It specifies CSADPQGAGNTIYF.

This clone has a single count. The V and J genes are TRBV19 and TRBJ1-2, with D possibly matching TRBD1 (6 bases). The CDR3 extends over 13 amino acids. CDR1 is LNHDA and CDR2 is SQIVND in the germline V gene (reference sequence). The germline V and J ends were trimmed by 6 bases and 7 bases, with 15 bases remaining between them. CDR3 nucleotides: TGTGCCAGTAGCGATGACAGGAGTCGTGGCTACACCTTC. Translation gives CASSDDRSRGYTF.

CDR3 bases: TGTGCCAGTACCCCAGGGCCTGGAAACACCATATATTTT. It translates to CASTPGPGNTIYF. This rearrangement joins TRBV19 to TRBJ1-3; D is perhaps TRBD1 (5 bases). V lost 7 bases to trimming and J lost 2 bases, with 9 bases between them. Germline V gene lookup returns CDR1 LNHDA and CDR2 SQIVND (reference sequence). CDR3 length: 13 residues.

V gene TRBV18 combines with J gene TRBJ2-7; 9 positions match TRBD1. Unmatched junction bases numbered 3, after V lost 4 bases and J lost 2 bases. The CDR3 runs to 14 residues. Germline V lookup: CDR1 KGHSH, CDR2 LQKENI. CDR3 bases: TGTGCCAGCTCACTTGGACAGGGGACCTACGAGCAGTACTTC. Protein: CASSLGQGTYEQYF.

CDR3 residues: CASYTPPEMTRSTSYEQYF. The CDR3 nucleotides are TGTGCCAGCTACACCCCACCTGAAATGACTAGGAGCACCTCCTACGAGCAGTACTTC. The chain combines TRBV19 with TRBJ2-7; the D gene is possibly TRBD2 (6 bases). The V end lost 9 bases, the J end lost 0 bases, and 30 bases lay between the germline ends. Germline V gene data show CDR1 as LNHDA and CDR2 as SQIVND (reference sequence). The CDR3 has 19 residues.

The V call is TRBV5-4, the J call TRBJ2-1; 11 nucleotides line up with TRBD2. Per germline, CDR1 SGHNT and CDR2 YYREEE (reference sequence). Losses at the gene ends were 4 bases for V and 7 bases for J; bases not matched to a gene: 7. CDR3 size: 15 residues. The CDR3 sequence: CASSLLAGGRNEQFF. CDR3 in DNA: TGTGCCAGCAGCCTCCTAGCGGGAGGTCGTAATGAGCAGTTCTTC.

This clone was counted a single time. The chain joins TRBV7-9 to TRBJ1-1; TRBD1 might be the D (5 bases). There are 14 residues in the CDR3. Trimming pared 2 bases from V and 1 base from J, leaving 8 bases between. CDR1 SEHNR and CDR2 FQNEAQ come from the germline V gene (reference sequence). The CDR3 DNA reads TGTGCCAGCAGCTTAAGACAGACGAACACTGAAGCTTTCTTT. Translation gives CASSLRQTNTEAFF.

The chain recombines TRBV19 with TRBJ2-3; 9 nucleotides align to TRBD2. The CDR3 spans 14 residues. V shed 3 bases, J shed 3 bases, and the junction held 1 base outside the gene matches. Germline lookup yields CDR1 LNHDA and CDR2 SQIVND (reference sequence). As DNA, the CDR3 is TGTGCCAGTAGTATTGGACTAGCGACAGATACGCAGTATTTT. Protein: CASSIGLATDTQYF.